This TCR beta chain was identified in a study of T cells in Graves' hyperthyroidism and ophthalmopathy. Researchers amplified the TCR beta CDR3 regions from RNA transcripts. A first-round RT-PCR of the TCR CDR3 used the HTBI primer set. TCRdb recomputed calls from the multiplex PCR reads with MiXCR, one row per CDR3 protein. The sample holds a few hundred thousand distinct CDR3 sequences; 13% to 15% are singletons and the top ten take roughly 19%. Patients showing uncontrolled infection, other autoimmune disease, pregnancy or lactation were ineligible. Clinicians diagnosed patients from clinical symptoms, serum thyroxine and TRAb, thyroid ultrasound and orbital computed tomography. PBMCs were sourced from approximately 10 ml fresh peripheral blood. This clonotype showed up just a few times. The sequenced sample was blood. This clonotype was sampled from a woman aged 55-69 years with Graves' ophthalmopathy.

CDR3 coding DNA: TGTGCCAGCAGCCTCCGGACAGGGGGCAACACAGATACGCAGTATTTT. This codes for CASSLRTGGNTDTQYF. V and J are TRBV7-6 and TRBJ2-3; TRBD1 agrees at 11 bases. Germline V gene data show CDR1 as SGHVS and CDR2 as FNYEAQ. This CDR3 spans 16 amino acids. V was pared by 5 bases and J by 2 bases, with 6 bases of the junction left unmatched.